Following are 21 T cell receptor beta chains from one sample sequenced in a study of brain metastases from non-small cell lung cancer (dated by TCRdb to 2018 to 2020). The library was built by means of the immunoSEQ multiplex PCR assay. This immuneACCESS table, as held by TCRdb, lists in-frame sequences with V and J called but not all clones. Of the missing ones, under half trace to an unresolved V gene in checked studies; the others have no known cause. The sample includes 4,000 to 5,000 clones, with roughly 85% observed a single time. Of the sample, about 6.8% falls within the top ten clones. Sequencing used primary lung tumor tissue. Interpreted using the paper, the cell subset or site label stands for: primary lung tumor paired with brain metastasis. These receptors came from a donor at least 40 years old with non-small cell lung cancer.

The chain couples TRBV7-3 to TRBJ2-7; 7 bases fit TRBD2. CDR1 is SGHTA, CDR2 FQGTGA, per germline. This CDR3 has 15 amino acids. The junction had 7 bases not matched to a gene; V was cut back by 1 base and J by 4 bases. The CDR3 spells CASSLIREARYEQYF. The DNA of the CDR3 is TGTGCCAGCAGCTTAATACGGGAGGCTAGGTACGAGCAGTACTTC.

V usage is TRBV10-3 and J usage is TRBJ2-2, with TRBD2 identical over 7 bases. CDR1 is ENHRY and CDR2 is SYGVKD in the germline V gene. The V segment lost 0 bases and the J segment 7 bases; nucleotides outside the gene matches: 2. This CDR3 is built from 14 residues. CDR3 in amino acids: CAISESGGSGELFF. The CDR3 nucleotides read TGTGCCATCAGTGAGTCGGGGGGGAGCGGGGAGCTGTTTTTT.

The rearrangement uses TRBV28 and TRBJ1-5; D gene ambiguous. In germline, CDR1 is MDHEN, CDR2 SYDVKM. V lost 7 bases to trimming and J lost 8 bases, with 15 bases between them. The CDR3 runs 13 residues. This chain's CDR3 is CASTGPRMEPQHF. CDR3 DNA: TGTGCCAGCACAGGACCCAGGATGGAGCCCCAGCATTTT.

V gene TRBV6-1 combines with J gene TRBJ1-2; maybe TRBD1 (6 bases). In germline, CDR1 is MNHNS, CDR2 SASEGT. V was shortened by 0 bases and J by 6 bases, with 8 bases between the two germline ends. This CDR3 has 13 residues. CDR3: CASSEAGADGYTF. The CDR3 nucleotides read TGTGCCAGCAGTGAAGCGGGGGCAGATGGCTACACCTTC.

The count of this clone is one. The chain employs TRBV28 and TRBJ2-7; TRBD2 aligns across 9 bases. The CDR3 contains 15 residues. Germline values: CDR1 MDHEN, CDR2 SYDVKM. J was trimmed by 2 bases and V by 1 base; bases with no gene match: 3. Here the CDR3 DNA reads TGTGCCAGCAGTTTATATCTAGCGGGGCCCTACGAGCAGTACTTC. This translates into CASSLYLAGPYEQYF.

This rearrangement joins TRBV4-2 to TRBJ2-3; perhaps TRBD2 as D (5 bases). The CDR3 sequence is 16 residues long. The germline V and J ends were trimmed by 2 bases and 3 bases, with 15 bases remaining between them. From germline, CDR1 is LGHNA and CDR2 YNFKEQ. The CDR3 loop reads CASSQFVVGGTDTQYF. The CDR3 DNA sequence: TGTGCCAGCAGCCAATTCGTGGTGGGCGGGACAGATACGCAGTATTTT.

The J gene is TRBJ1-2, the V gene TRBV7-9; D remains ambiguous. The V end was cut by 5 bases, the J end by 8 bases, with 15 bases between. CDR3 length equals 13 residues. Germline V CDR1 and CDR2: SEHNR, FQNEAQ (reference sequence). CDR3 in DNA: TGTGCCAGCAGCAATGACTATTCCGGGGGCTACACCTTC. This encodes CASSNDYSGGYTF.

The CDR3 DNA sequence: TGCAGCGTCCGGACTAGCGGGAGAACAGATACGCAGTATTTT. Translated, it gives CSVRTSGRTDTQYF. The rearrangement uses TRBV29-1 and TRBJ2-3, with 13 bases fitting TRBD2. The CDR3 runs 14 residues. CDR1 is SQVTM and CDR2 is ANQGSEA in the germline V gene. The V gene end was trimmed by 6 bases and the J gene end by 3 bases; junction bases not matched to a gene: 3.

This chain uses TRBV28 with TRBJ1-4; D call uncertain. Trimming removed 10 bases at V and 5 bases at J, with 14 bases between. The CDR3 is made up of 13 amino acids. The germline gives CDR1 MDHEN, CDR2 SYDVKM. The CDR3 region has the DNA TGTGCCACCCTCGAGGGAGGGAATGAAAAACTGTTTTTT. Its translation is CATLEGGNEKLFF.

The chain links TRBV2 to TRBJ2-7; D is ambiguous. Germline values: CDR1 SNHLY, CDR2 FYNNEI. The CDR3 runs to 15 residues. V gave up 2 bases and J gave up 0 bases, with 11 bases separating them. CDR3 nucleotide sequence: TGTGCCAGCAGTGAATCGGCAGGTAGCTCCTACGAGCAGTACTTC. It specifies CASSESAGSSYEQYF.

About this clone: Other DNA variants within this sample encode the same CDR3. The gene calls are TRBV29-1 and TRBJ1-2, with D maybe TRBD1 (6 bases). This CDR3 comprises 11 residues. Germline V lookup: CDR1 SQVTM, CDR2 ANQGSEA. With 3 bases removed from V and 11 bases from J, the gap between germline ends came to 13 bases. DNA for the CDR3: TGCAGCGTTGACCAGGGGCTCGGTTACACCTTC. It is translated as CSVDQGLGYTF.

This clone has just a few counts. CDR3 coding DNA: TGTGCCAGCAGCCAATACTGGAAGGTCTACGAGCAGTACTTC. Translated, it gives CASSQYWKVYEQYF. This chain joins TRBV14 and TRBJ2-7; D remains unclear. This CDR3 has 14 amino acids. The V gene lost 2 bases and the J gene lost 3 bases, with 11 bases spanning the gap. Per the germline V gene, CDR1 is SGHDN and CDR2 is FVKESK.

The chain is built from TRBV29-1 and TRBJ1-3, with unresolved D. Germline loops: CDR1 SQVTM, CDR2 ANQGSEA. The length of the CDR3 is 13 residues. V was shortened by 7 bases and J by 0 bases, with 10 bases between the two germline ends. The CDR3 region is CSAGHHSGNTIYF. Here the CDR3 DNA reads TGCAGCGCGGGTCATCACTCTGGAAACACCATATATTTT.

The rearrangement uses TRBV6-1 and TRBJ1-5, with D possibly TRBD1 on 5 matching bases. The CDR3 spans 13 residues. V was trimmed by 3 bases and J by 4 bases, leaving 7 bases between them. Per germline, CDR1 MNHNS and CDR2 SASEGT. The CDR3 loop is CASSDQGNQPQHF. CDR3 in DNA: TGTGCCAGCAGTGACCAGGGAAATCAGCCCCAGCATTTT.

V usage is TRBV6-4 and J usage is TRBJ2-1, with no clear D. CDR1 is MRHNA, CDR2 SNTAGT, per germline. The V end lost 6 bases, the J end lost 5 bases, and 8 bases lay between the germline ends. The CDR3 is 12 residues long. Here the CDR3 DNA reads TGTGCCAGCAGAGGTAATAACAATGAGCAGTTCTTC. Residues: CASRGNNNEQFF.

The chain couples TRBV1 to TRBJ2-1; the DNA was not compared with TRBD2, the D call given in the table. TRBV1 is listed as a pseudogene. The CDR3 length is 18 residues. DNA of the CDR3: TGCACCAGCAGCCAAGATCCGGAGCGGAAGGCCCCTGGGAATGAGCAGTTCTTC. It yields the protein CTSSQDPERKAPGNEQFF.

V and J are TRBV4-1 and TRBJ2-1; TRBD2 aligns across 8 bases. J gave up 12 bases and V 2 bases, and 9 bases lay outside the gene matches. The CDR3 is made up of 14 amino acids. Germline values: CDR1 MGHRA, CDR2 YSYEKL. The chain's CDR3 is CASSQHSAGLVQFF. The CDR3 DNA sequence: TGCGCCAGCAGCCAACACTCGGCGGGACTAGTGCAGTTCTTC.

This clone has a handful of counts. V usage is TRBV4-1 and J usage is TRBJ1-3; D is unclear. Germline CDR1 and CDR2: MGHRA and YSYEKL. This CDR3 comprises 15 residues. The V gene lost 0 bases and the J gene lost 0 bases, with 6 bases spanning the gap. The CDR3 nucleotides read TGCGCCAGCAGCCAAGATCCAGTCTCTGGAAACACCATATATTTT. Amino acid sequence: CASSQDPVSGNTIYF.

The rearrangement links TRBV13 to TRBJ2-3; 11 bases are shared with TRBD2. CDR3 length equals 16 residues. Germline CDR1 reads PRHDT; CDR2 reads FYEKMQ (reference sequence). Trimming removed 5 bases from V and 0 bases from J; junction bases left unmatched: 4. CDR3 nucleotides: TGTGCCAGCAGCACCCGGACTAGCGGGAGCACAGATACGCAGTATTTT. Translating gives CASSTRTSGSTDTQYF.

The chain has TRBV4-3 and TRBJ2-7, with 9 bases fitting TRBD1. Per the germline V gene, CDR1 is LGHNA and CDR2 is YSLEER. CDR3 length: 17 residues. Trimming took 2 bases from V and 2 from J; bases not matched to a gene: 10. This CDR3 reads CASSQNRGTGLPYEQYF. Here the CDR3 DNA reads TGCGCCAGCAGCCAAAACCGAGGGACAGGGCTCCCCTACGAGCAGTACTTC.

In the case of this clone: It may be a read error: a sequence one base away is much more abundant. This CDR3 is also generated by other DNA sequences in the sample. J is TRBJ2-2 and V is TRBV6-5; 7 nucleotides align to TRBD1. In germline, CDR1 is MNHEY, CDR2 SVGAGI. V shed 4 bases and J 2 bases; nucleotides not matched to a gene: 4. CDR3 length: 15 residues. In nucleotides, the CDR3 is TGTGCCAGCAGTTCCGGACAGGAAAACACCGGGGAGCTGTTTTTT. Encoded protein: CASSSGQENTGELFF.